This T cell receptor (beta chain) was captured by sequencing in a study of T-cell reconstitution after alpha-beta-depleted transplantation in children. This CDR3 is 18 amino acids long. The germline gives CDR1 SGDLS, CDR2 YYNGEE. Losses at the gene ends were 4 bases for V and 5 bases for J; bases not matched to a gene: 19. Preparation of the TCRbeta library involved a method that used unique molecular identifiers. TCRdb analysed the PCR reads with MiXCR anew, one entry per CDR3 protein. Seen here are approximately 350,000 distinct CDR3 sequences, 10% to 15% observed once, and the top ten hold about 4%.

This TCR was recovered from a human donor who donated a stem cell graft to a child with Fanconi anemia. The J gene is TRBJ2-5, the V gene TRBV9; 8 bases line up with TRBD1. The source was PBMCs, collected from the stem cell graft. The CDR3 coding sequence is TGTGCCAGCAGCTTAACCCCAAGGCCGGGGACAGGCGCGGAGACCCAGTACTTC. The encoded protein is CASSLTPRPGTGAETQYF. The entire variable domain, with the rest obtained from reference TRBV9 and TRBJ2-5, is as follows: DSGVTQTPKHLITATGQRVTLRCSPRSGDLSVYWYQQSLDQGLQFLIQYYNGEERAKGNILERFSAQQFPDLHSELNLSSLELGDSALYFCASSLTPRPGTGAETQYFGPGTRLLVL.